This TCR beta chain is drawn from a study of cytomegalovirus exposure and HLA in healthy donors. Study summary: Sequencing of roughly 180 million T cells in an earlier analysis found 100 million to 140 million unique TCR beta sequences.

About this clone itself: Antigen specificity is unknown.

Amplification used 60 Vbeta primers and 13 Jbeta primers. Sequencing used immunoSEQ multiplex PCR; TCRdb keeps in-frame clones, though not all of them. The data hold approximately 280,000 clones, with roughly 90% observed a single time. Study results and caveats: One variant, a missense change in DCLRE1C, was linked in a later analysis to TCR beta V- and J-gene trimming. A likely sequencing artifact accounted for one observed cluster of highly shared sequence variants.

J gave up 6 bases and V 3 bases, and 6 bases lay outside the gene matches. This CDR3 has 15 amino acids. Germline V gene data show CDR1 as MGHDK and CDR2 as SYGVNS. Sequencing used PBMCs. This chain connects TRBV25-1 to TRBJ2-1; TRBD1 matches at 9 bases. This TCR came from a woman between 18 and 30 years old in good health and CMV-seronegative. The chain's CDR3 is CASSDDRDRVNEQFF. The CDR3 coding sequence is TGTGCCAGCAGTGATGACAGGGACAGGGTCAATGAGCAGTTCTTC. The full variable domain, completed using reference TRBV25-1 and TRBJ2-1, is EADIYQTPRYLVIGTGKKITLECSQTMGHDKMYWYQQDPGMELHLIHYSYGVNSTEKGDLSSESTVSRIRTEHFPLTLESARPSHTSQYLCASSDDRDRVNEQFFGPGTRLTVL.